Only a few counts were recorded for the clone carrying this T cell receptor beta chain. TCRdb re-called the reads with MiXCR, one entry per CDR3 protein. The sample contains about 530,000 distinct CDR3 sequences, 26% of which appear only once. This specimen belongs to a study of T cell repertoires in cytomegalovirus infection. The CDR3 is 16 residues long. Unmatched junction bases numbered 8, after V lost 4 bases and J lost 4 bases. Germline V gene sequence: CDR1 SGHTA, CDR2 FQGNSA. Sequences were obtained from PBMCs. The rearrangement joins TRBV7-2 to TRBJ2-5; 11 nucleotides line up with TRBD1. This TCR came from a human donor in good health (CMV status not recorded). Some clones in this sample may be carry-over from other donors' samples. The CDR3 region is CASSSQGQGVTETQYF. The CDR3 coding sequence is TGTGCCAGCAGCTCGCAGGGACAGGGGGTGACAGAGACCCAGTACTTC. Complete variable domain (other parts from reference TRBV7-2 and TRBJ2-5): GAGVSQSPSNKVTEKGKDVELRCDPISGHTALYWYRQSLGQGLEFLIYFQGNSAPDKSGLPSDRFSAERTGGSVSTLTIQRTQQEDSAVYLCASSSQGQGVTETQYFGPGTRLLVL.